This T cell receptor beta chain is drawn from a study of T-cell memory formation after mild COVID-19. Germline CDR1 reads MNHEY; CDR2 reads SVGEGT. The CDR3 extends over 15 amino acids. The V end lost 5 bases, the J end lost 1 base, and 14 bases lay between the germline ends. From the 5' RACE reads, TCRdb called clonotypes with MiXCR, one entry per CDR3 protein. The table has 350,000 to 450,000 distinct CDR3 sequences, 15% to 25% seen once. Study-wide results and limits: A second wave of clones peaked on day 37, and their SARS-CoV-2 specificity went unconfirmed.

This clonotype was detected a few times. Antigen: not known. This TCR came from an adult woman who had mild COVID-19 (a few samples of this study predate the infection). Cell type and time point are not known. Sequenced input: PBMCs or a T cell subset sorted from them (not recorded which). The chain recombines TRBV6-2 or TRBV6-3 with TRBJ1-2; D not certain. CDR3 coding DNA: TGTGCCAGCAGTGGATACCAGTCCAATAACTATGGCTACACCTTC. Protein: CASSGYQSNNYGYTF.